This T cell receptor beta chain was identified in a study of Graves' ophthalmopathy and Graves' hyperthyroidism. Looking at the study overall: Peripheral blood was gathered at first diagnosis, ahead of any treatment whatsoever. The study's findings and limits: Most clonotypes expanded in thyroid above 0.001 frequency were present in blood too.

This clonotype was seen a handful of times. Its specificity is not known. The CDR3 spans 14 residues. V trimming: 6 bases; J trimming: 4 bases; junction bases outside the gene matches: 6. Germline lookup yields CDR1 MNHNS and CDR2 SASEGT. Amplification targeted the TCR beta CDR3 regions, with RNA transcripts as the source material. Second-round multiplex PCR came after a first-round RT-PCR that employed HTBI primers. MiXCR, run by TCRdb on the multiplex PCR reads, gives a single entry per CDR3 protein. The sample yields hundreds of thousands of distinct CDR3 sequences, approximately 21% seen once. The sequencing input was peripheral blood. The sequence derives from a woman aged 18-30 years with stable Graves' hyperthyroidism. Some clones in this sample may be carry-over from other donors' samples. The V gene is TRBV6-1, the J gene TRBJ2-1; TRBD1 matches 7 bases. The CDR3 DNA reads TGTGCCAGCAGCGCGGACAGGTATTACAATGAGCAGTTCTTC. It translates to CASSADRYYNEQFF.